This T cell receptor beta chain was sequenced in a study of response to subunit inactivated influenza vaccine. This clonotype was seen more than once but under ten times. Its matching antigen is unknown. General observations from the study: Authors suggested few new T cells are recruited by each seasonal influenza vaccination.

TCRdb called the RT-PCR reads again in MiXCR, with one record for every CDR3 protein. Among roughly 570,000 distinct CDR3 sequences listed, roughly 15% were seen once. V gave up 0 bases and J gave up 2 bases, with 7 bases separating them. CDR1 and CDR2 (germline): SGHRS, YFSETQ. CDR3 length: 14 amino acids. This sequence joins TRBV5-1 and TRBJ2-3; D remains ambiguous. The clonotype was recovered from a man aged 45-65 years who received an inactivated influenza vaccine. The source material was PBMCs from blood, sampled roughly 12 days after vaccination. The CDR3 spells CASSLAATTDTQYF. In DNA, the CDR3 is TGCGCCAGCAGCTTGGCCGCGACCACAGATACGCAGTATTTT.